This T cell receptor beta chain was found in a study of blood T cell repertoires in COVID-19. Trimming took 8 bases from V and 7 from J, leaving 8 bases between them. CDR3 length: 11 amino acids. In the original processing: Reference gene primer amplification yielded estimated nucleated cell counts. Repertoires were generated with immunoSEQ multiplex PCR, while TCRdb's copy carries only in-frame clones and drops some. V and J calls and clone size are given by that table; D and trimming were obtained from the DNA. The table records roughly 180,000 clones, around 79% of them present only once. Donors in Cohort 3 who had recovered were those with two negative PCRs, healthcare professional clearance, or resolution of their symptoms.

The clonotype comes from a man in his fifties or sixties who had recovered from COVID-19. The specimen sequenced was PBMCs or T cells enriched from blood (not recorded which). The chain recombines TRBV12-3 or TRBV12-4 with TRBJ2-2, with a possible D match to TRBD1 (6 bases). CDR3 DNA sequence: TGTGCCAGCCAGGGGTTCGGGGAGCTGTTTTTT. This gives the protein CASQGFGELFF.